A single sample is the source of the 32 T cell receptor beta chains below, sequenced in a study of molecular identifiers for immune sequencing clone quantification. TCRdb fed the PCR reads into MiXCR, producing one record per CDR3 protein. The profile shows about 40,000 distinct CDR3 sequences, 24% of them singletons. The sequenced material came from naive CD8+ T cells from blood, with Jurkat cell RNA spiked in. Stated subset: FACS-sorted CD8+CD4-CCR7+CD45RA+ naive T cells. Receptors were obtained from a human donor in good health. Some libraries in this study had Jurkat cell RNA spiked in.

Note on this clonotype: A much bigger clone sits one base away, suggesting this may be a read error. The rearrangement links TRBV6-5 to TRBJ2-7, with 14 bases identical to TRBD2. Germline-derived CDR1 and CDR2 are MNHEY and SVGAGI. CDR3 length: 16 amino acids. V trimming: 4 bases; J trimming: 7 bases; junction bases outside the gene matches: 9. CDR3 region: CASSSRLAGGPLEQYF. In DNA, the CDR3 is TGTGCCAGCAGTTCGCGACTAGCGGGAGGGCCGTTAGAGCAGTACTTC.

This clonotype occurred many times. The chain recombines TRBV7-9 with TRBJ1-2, with a tentative D call TRBD1 (6 bases). V lost 5 bases to trimming and J lost 1 base, with 14 bases between them. The CDR3 is 15 amino acids. CDR1 and CDR2 (germline): SEHNR, FQNEAQ (reference sequence). For the CDR3, the DNA is TGTGCCAGCAGCCCAAGAACAGGGCTTAACTATGGCTACACCTTC. Translated: CASSPRTGLNYGYTF.

This clonotype was detected a few times. Since a much larger clone is just one base distant, this may be a read error. The rearrangement links TRBV12-3 or TRBV12-4 to TRBJ2-5; D is perhaps TRBD2 (5 bases). The CDR3 is made up of 14 amino acids. CDR3 in amino acids: CASSPGLAQGTQYF. CDR3 DNA sequence: TGTGCCAGCAGCCCCGGACTCGCTCAAGGGACCCAGTACTTC.

This clonotype has at least ten counts. V and J are TRBV9 and TRBJ2-7; D uncertain. Between the trimmed V and J ends, which lost 2 bases and 1 base, there was a span of 10 bases. The CDR3 sequence is 14 residues long. CDR1 and CDR2 (germline): SGDLS, YYNGEE. CDR3 amino acids: CASSVTAGSYEQYF. The DNA of the CDR3 is TGTGCCAGCAGCGTGACCGCCGGGTCCTACGAGCAGTACTTC.

This chain joins TRBV20-1 and TRBJ2-5; D may correspond to TRBD1 or TRBD2 (5 bases each). Germline V gene sequence: CDR1 DFQATT, CDR2 SNEGSKA (reference sequence). Trimming cost V 5 bases and J 13 bases, with 26 bases left between them. The CDR3 is 14 amino acids. CDR3 DNA sequence: TGCAGTGCTTACCGCCCGGGACCGCAAGAGCCCCCGTACTTC. This translates into CSAYRPGPQEPPYF.

This clonotype was found many times. This chain links TRBV28 with TRBJ2-4, with 11 bases fitting TRBD1. The ends lost 3 bases at V and 5 bases at J; junction bases unmatched: 6. The germline CDR1 and CDR2 sequences are MDHEN and SYDVKM. The CDR3 is 16 amino acids. CDR3: CASSLWDRGSENIQYF. CDR3 nucleotide sequence: TGTGCCAGCAGTTTGTGGGACAGGGGGTCGGAAAACATTCAGTACTTC.

The chain joins TRBV7-9 to TRBJ2-1, with D possibly TRBD1 on 5 matching bases. V shed 5 bases and J shed 7 bases, with 15 bases lying between them. CDR3 length: 14 residues. CDR1 and CDR2 (germline): SEHNR, FQNEAQ (reference sequence). The DNA of the CDR3 is TGTGCCAGCAGCGCAGGGTATGGGGTGAATGAGCAGTTCTTC. Translated: CASSAGYGVNEQFF.

As concerns this clonotype: A read error may be the cause here, since a much bigger clone is one base away. This chain uses TRBV27 with TRBJ1-1; D perhaps matches TRBD1 (6 bases). The CDR3 extends over 15 amino acids. The V gene's germline CDR1 is MNHEY and CDR2 SMNVEV (reference sequence). CDR3 sequence: CASSPRPSRDTVAFF. CDR3 sequence (DNA): TGTGCCAGCAGTCCCCGGCCGTCTCGGGACACTGTAGCTTTCTTT.

This clonotype was counted at least ten times. The CDR3: CASSPSTGVTNEKLFF. The CDR3 DNA sequence: TGTGCCAGCAGCCCATCGACCGGCGTAACTAATGAAAAACTGTTTTTT. V is TRBV5-4 and J is TRBJ1-4; no definite D call. Germline V CDR1 and CDR2: SGHNT, YYREEE (reference sequence). The CDR3 consists of 16 residues. V was pared by 4 bases and J by 1 base, with 14 bases between.

This clonotype was observed many times. V gene TRBV27 combines with J gene TRBJ2-3, with a possible D match to TRBD2 (6 bases). Germline V lookup: CDR1 MNHEY, CDR2 SMNVEV (reference sequence). The CDR3 loop spans 13 amino acids. V was cut by 6 bases and J by 1 base, with 8 bases left in between. CDR3 region: CASSLAGTDTQYF. CDR3 nucleotide sequence: TGTGCCAGCAGCTTAGCGGGCACAGATACGCAGTATTTT.

This clonotype is medium-sized by share. The rearrangement joins TRBV4-3 to TRBJ2-3; 9 positions agree with TRBD2. The length of the CDR3 is 15 residues. Unmatched junction bases numbered 7, after V lost 9 bases and J lost 0 bases. The V gene's germline CDR1 is LGHNA and CDR2 YSLEER. DNA of the CDR3: TGCGCCAGTTCCCCCGGGACTAGCAGCACAGATACGCAGTATTTT. Protein product: CASSPGTSSTDTQYF.

This clonotype was seen repeatedly, ten times or more. The chain has TRBV10-3 and TRBJ2-3, with TRBD2 identical over 12 bases. V lost 10 bases, J lost 1 base, and 3 bases stayed unmatched. From germline, CDR1 is ENHRY and CDR2 SYGVKD. This CDR3 region has 14 residues. The CDR3 loop is CASWTSGGTDTQYF. CDR3 coding DNA: TGTGCCAGCTGGACTAGCGGGGGCACAGATACGCAGTATTTT.

The table lists this clonotype with many counts. The chain is built from TRBV4-1 and TRBJ1-5; possible D gene TRBD1, 6 bases. The CDR3 runs 14 residues. Germline loops: CDR1 MGHRA, CDR2 YSYEKL. V shed 2 bases and J shed 3 bases, with 8 bases lying between them. The CDR3 region is CASSQTGLNQPQHF. CDR3 DNA: TGCGCCAGCAGCCAAACAGGGCTCAATCAGCCCCAGCATTTT.

This clonotype was counted many times. The rearrangement links TRBV7-9 to TRBJ1-1; D is possibly TRBD1 (5 bases). V lost 5 bases, J lost 1 base, and 14 bases lay in between. The CDR3 extends over 15 amino acids. Germline-derived CDR1 and CDR2 are SEHNR and FQNEAQ (reference sequence). The CDR3 DNA reads as TGTGCCAGCAGCCCGAGGACATACCCGAACACTGAAGCTTTCTTT. Translation gives CASSPRTYPNTEAFF.

This clonotype was seen at least ten times. The chain combines TRBV18 with TRBJ2-7, with 7 bases aligning to TRBD1. Germline values: CDR1 KGHSH, CDR2 LQKENI. With 0 bases clipped from V and 4 bases from J, the junction kept 3 bases outside the gene matches. This CDR3 is built from 14 residues. The CDR3 region is CASSPPTGEYEQYF. DNA of the CDR3: TGTGCCAGCTCACCACCTACAGGGGAGTACGAGCAGTACTTC.

This clonotype was detected ten times or more. V gene TRBV7-6 combines with J gene TRBJ1-5; D gene unclear. This CDR3 region has 13 residues. Looked up from germline, CDR1 is SGHVS and CDR2 is FNYEAQ. Trimming took 2 bases from V and 0 from J, leaving 2 bases between them. CDR3 loop: CASSLNSNQPQHF. As DNA, the CDR3 is TGTGCCAGCAGCTTAAATAGCAATCAGCCCCAGCATTTT. Combining the CDR3 with reference TRBV7-6 and TRBJ1-5 gives the whole variable domain GAGVSQSPRYKVTKRGQDVALRCDPISGHVSLYWYRQALGQGPEFLTYFNYEAQQDKSGLPNDRFSAERPEGSISTLTIQRTEQRDSAMYRCASSLNSNQPQHFGDGTRLSIL.

Only a few counts were recorded for this clonotype. The chain couples TRBV6-1 to TRBJ2-1; TRBD1 agrees at 10 bases. There are 14 residues in the CDR3. Per the germline V gene, CDR1 is MNHNS and CDR2 is SASEGT. V dropped 6 bases and J dropped 9; count of bases not matched to a gene: 8. The CDR3 protein is CASRPTGGQGEQFF. The CDR3 DNA reads TGTGCCAGCAGACCGACAGGGGGCCAAGGTGAGCAGTTCTTC.

This clonotype was counted between two and nine times. This rearrangement joins TRBV19 to TRBJ2-7; TRBD2 matches 13 bases. The CDR3 runs 12 residues. The junction had 4 bases not matched to a gene; V was cut back by 6 bases and J by 11 bases. Germline V CDR1 and CDR2: LNHDA, SQIVND (reference sequence). The DNA of the CDR3 is TGTGCCAGTAGAGGACTAGCGGGAGTTGAGTACTTC. Translating gives CASRGLAGVEYF.

For this clonotype: A much larger clone is a single base away; this may be a read error. No conserved phenylalanine or tryptophan ends this CDR3, so it is likely a read error. This chain joins TRBV29-1 and TRBJ2-7, with 8 bases that match TRBD1. This CDR3 is built from 12 residues. CDR1 and CDR2 from the germline V gene are SQVTM and ANQGSEA. After removal of 6 bases from V and 1 base from J, the junction contained 2 bases not matched to a gene. DNA of the CDR3: TGCAGCGTCCGGACAGGGTCCTACGAGCAGTACCTC. It codes for CSVRTGSYEQYL.

The rearrangement uses TRBV11-2 and TRBJ2-1, with D possibly matching TRBD1 (5 bases). The CDR3 extends over 16 amino acids. Germline V gene lookup returns CDR1 SGHAT and CDR2 FQNNGV. The ends were cut back, 5 bases at V and 3 bases at J, with 17 bases in the middle. The CDR3 DNA reads TGTGCCAGCAGCCTGACGGGTAGGGGTGTCTACAATGAGCAGTTCTTC. It encodes CASSLTGRGVYNEQFF.

This clonotype showed up many times. The chain has TRBV6-5 and TRBJ2-7, with 8 bases fitting TRBD1. CDR1 and CDR2 (germline): MNHEY, SVGAGI. This CDR3 spans 14 amino acids. With V trimmed by 2 bases and J by 5 bases, 5 bases remained unmatched. As DNA, the CDR3 is TGTGCCAGCAGTTACATGTACAGGGGGGACGAGCAGTACTTC. Translating gives CASSYMYRGDEQYF.

This clonotype was detected many times. V is TRBV5-8 and J is TRBJ2-3; maybe TRBD1 (6 bases). Germline V gene sequence: CDR1 SGHTS, CDR2 YDEGEE. The CDR3 has 15 amino acids. Trimming pared 0 bases from V and 5 bases from J, leaving 13 bases between. CDR3 residues: CASSLVRGWEDTQYF. The CDR3 DNA reads TGTGCCAGCAGCTTGGTCAGGGGATGGGAAGATACGCAGTATTTT.

The sample holds many counts of this clonotype. This chain connects TRBV21-1 to TRBJ2-5. TRBV21-1 is tagged as a pseudogene. This CDR3 has 14 residues. CDR3 sequence reads: CASSKARFQETQYF. Written as DNA, the CDR3 is TGTGCCAGCAGCAAAGCACGCTTTCAAGAGACCCAGTACTTC.

This clonotype has just one count. This may stem from a read error, because a much larger clone lies one nucleotide away. The CDR3 DNA reads as TGTGCCAGCAGTGATAGAACCCCGGCCTCAGATACGCAGTATTTT. It is translated as CASSDRTPASDTQYF. This chain links TRBV2 with TRBJ2-3; no clear D. Germline CDR1 is SNHLY and CDR2 is FYNNEI. This CDR3 is 15 amino acids long. V dropped 3 bases and J dropped 4 bases, with 14 bases sitting between them.

This clonotype was seen more than once but under ten times. The chain links TRBV3-1 to TRBJ2-7; D not resolved. This CDR3 region has 15 residues. The V gene's germline CDR1 is LGHDT and CDR2 YNNKEL (reference sequence). V was cut by 2 bases and J by 0 bases, with 11 bases left in between. CDR3 sequence: CASSQFVRSSYEQYF. The CDR3, as DNA: TGTGCCAGCAGCCAATTCGTCAGGAGCTCCTACGAGCAGTACTTC.

The chain has TRBV11-2 and TRBJ2-3; 12 nucleotides align to TRBD1. The germline V gene has CDR1 SGHAT and CDR2 FQNNGV. V trimming: 5 bases; J trimming: 4 bases; junction bases outside the gene matches: 7. The CDR3 length is 16 residues. As DNA, the CDR3 is TGTGCCAGCAGCGGGGACCGGGACAGGGGGCCAGATACGCAGTATTTT. Translation gives CASSGDRDRGPDTQYF.

Only a few counts were recorded for this clonotype. The V and J genes are TRBV2 and TRBJ2-1; D is unclear. Per the germline V gene, CDR1 is SNHLY and CDR2 is FYNNEI. The CDR3 consists of 11 residues. Trimming removed 8 bases at V and 6 bases at J, with 8 bases between. For the CDR3, the DNA is TGTGCCAGCCCATACGGCAATGAGCAGTTCTTC. This codes for CASPYGNEQFF.

This clonotype came up many times. The chain recombines TRBV7-9 with TRBJ2-1; D is ambiguous. Germline V gene lookup returns CDR1 SEHNR and CDR2 FQNEAQ (reference sequence). This CDR3 comprises 14 residues. The V end lost 5 bases, the J end lost 7 bases, and 15 bases lay between the germline ends. The chain's CDR3 is CASSPPQGSNEQFF. CDR3 in DNA: TGTGCCAGCAGCCCGCCGCAAGGGTCAAATGAGCAGTTCTTC.

To note about this clonotype: A much larger clone is a single base away; this may be a read error. This CDR3 fails to terminate in the conserved phenylalanine or tryptophan, so it likely reflects a read error. This chain's CDR3 is CASSAPGQSTDTQYS. The CDR3 nucleotides are TGTGCCAGCAGTGCTCCGGGACAGAGCACAGATACGCAGTATTCT. The V and J genes are TRBV2 and TRBJ2-3, with 7 positions matching TRBD1. The V gene's germline CDR1 is SNHLY and CDR2 FYNNEI. The CDR3 runs to 15 residues. The V gene end was trimmed by 4 bases and the J gene end by 0 bases; junction bases not matched to a gene: 4.

A remark on this clonotype: Possible read error: a much larger clone is one base away. The chain recombines TRBV3-1 with TRBJ1-2; D might be TRBD1 (6 bases). Germline CDR1 reads LGHDT; CDR2 reads YNNKEL (reference sequence). CDR3 length equals 13 residues. V was clipped by 6 bases and J by 4 bases, with 12 bases between them. This CDR3 is CASRLRDTYGYTF. The CDR3 DNA reads as TGTGCCAGCAGGCTCCGGGACACCTATGGCTACACCTTC.

This clonotype was detected a few times. Just one base apart from a much larger clone, this may be a read error. The chain carries TRBV9 and TRBJ2-5, with D unresolved. In germline, CDR1 is SGDLS, CDR2 YYNGEE. This CDR3 has 13 amino acids. The CDR3 DNA reads as TGTGCCAGCAGCGCCCCGTACCAAGGGACCCAGTACTTC. This encodes CASSAPYQGTQYF. Full variable domain (remainder filled in from reference TRBV9 and TRBJ2-5): DSGVTQTPKHLITATGQRVTLRCSPRSGDLSVYWYQQSLDQGLQFLIQYYNGEERAKGNILERFSAQQFPDLHSELNLSSLELGDSALYFCASSAPYQGTQYFGPGTRLLVL.

This clonotype has a count of ten or more. V is TRBV10-3 and J is TRBJ2-1; D is tentatively TRBD1 or TRBD2 (6 bases each). V dropped 4 bases and J dropped 6 bases, with 13 bases sitting between them. The CDR3 covers 14 residues. Germline-derived CDR1 and CDR2 are ENHRY and SYGVKD. CDR3 in amino acids: CAISVEGEVNEQFF. The CDR3 DNA follows: TGTGCCATCAGTGTTGAGGGGGAGGTCAATGAGCAGTTCTTC.